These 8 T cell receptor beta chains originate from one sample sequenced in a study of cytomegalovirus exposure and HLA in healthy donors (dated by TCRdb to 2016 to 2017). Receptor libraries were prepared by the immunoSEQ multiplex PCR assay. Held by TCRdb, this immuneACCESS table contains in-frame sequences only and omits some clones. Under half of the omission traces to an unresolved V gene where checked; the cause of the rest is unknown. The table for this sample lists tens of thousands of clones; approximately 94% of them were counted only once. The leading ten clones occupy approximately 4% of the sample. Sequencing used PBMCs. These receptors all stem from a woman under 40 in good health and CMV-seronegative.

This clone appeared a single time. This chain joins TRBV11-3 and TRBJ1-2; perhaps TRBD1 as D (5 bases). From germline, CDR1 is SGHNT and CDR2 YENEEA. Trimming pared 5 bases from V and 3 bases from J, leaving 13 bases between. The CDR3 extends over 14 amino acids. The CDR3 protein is CASSPGGTDYGYTF. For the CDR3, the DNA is TGTGCCAGCAGCCCAGGAGGGACCGACTATGGCTACACCTTC.

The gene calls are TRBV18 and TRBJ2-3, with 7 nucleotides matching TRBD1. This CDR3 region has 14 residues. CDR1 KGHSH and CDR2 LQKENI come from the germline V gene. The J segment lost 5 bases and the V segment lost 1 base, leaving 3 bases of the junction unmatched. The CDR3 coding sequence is TGTGCCAGCTCACCACGACAGGGTGGAGATACGCAGTATTTT. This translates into CASSPRQGGDTQYF.

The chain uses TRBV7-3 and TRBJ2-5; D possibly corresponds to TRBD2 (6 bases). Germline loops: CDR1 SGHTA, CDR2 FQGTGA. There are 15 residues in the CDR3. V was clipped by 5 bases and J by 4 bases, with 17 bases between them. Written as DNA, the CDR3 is TGTGCCAGCAGCCGGGTGGGTCTCGGGGGAGAGACCCAGTACTTC. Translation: CASSRVGLGGETQYF.

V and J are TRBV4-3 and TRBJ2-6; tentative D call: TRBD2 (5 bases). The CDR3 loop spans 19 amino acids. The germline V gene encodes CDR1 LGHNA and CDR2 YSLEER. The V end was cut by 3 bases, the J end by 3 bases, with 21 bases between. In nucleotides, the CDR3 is TGCGCCAGCAGCCATCACCTGGGCTCCGGGGTGGATGGGGCCAACGTCCTGACTTTC. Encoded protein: CASSHHLGSGVDGANVLTF.

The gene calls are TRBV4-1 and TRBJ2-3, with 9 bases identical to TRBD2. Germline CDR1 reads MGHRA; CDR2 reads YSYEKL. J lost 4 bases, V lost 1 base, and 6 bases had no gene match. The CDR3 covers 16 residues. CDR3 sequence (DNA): TGCGCCAGCAGCCAAGGATCAGCGGGGGGCGCAGATACGCAGTATTTT. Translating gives CASSQGSAGGADTQYF.

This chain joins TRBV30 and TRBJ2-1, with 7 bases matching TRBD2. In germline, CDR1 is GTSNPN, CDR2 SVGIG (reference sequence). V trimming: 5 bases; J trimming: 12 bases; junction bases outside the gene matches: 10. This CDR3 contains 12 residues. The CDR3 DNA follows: TGTGCCTGGGGAGGTGCGGGAGCCGCGCAGTTCTTC. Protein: CAWGGAGAAQFF.

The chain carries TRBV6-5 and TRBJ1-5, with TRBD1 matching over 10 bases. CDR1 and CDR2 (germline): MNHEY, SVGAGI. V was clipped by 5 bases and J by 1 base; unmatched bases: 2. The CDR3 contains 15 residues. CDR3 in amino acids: CASSRTGGSNQPQHF. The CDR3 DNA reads TGTGCCAGCAGTAGGACAGGGGGGAGCAATCAGCCCCAGCATTTT.

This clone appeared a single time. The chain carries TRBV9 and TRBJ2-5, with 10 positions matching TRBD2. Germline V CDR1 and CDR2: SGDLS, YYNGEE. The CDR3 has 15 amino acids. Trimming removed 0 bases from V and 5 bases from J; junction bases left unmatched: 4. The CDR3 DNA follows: TGTGCCAGCAGCGTAGAAGGGACTAGCGACGAGACCCAGTACTTC. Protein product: CASSVEGTSDETQYF.